Described below is a single T cell receptor (beta chain) sequence and its context. The source of the sample is a study of blood T cell repertoires in COVID-19. Study-wide context: There were acute and convalescent COVID-19 samples, and they came from the United States, Italy and Spain. Sources were T cells, B-cell-depleted T cells, or PBMCs; the material itself was cDNA or gDNA.

Authors' methods: The authors estimated nucleated cell counts from reference gene primer amplification. Assay used: immunoSEQ multiplex PCR; TCRdb lists only in-frame clones, some missing. V and J calls and clone size are copied from that table; D and trimming were computed from the DNA. The sample lists around 70,000 clones, around 90% seen once, with roughly 10% in the top ten. The CDR3 loop spans 14 amino acids. Germline-derived CDR1 and CDR2 are MNHNY and SVGAGI (reference sequence). Trimming removed 2 bases from V and 3 bases from J, with 7 bases in between. The chain combines TRBV6-6 with TRBJ2-2; D is ambiguous. Material: peripheral blood. This receptor was taken from a woman aged 18-35 years with acute or convalescent COVID-19. The CDR3 DNA follows: TGTGCCAGCAGTTACGACACTGACACCGGGGAGCTGTTTTTT. It translates to CASSYDTDTGELFF.